This T cell receptor (beta chain) comes out of a study of CD8+ T cells in alopecia areata. Across the whole study: Each day, treated patients took oral tofacitinib twice, at 5 to 10 mg per dose. Scalp area affected, as a percentage, set the severity score of treated patients.

Whole-study findings and limits: Affected scalp, especially in alopecia totalis/universalis, had a higher clonality than normal scalp did.

Sequencing used cDNA as its template, made by extracting RNA and reverse transcribing it. This table comes from immunoSEQ multiplex PCR, and its TCRdb copy is limited to in-frame clones, with some not included. The table lists about 120,000 clones, 50% to 75% of them singletons. The treatment denotes: oral pan-JAK inhibitor, 5-10 mg twice daily. This clone was seen a few times. What it recognizes is unknown. The source of this sequence is a human donor with alopecia areata. Sequenced material: CD8+ T cells sorted from blood, taken at week 4, from a patient treated with tofacitinib.

In DNA, the CDR3 is TGCAGCGTTCAGGGACAGGGCTACACAGATACGCAGTATTTT. This translates into CSVQGQGYTDTQYF. V and J are TRBV29-1 and TRBJ2-3; TRBD1 agrees at 9 bases. Germline V gene data show CDR1 as SQVTM and CDR2 as ANQGSEA. Losses at the gene ends were 5 bases for V and 2 bases for J; bases not matched to a gene: 5. The CDR3 loop spans 14 amino acids.